This entry lists 11 T cell receptor beta chains sequenced from one sample in a study of identical twins (dated by TCRdb to 2016 to 2017). The library was obtained by 5' RACE. The listed sequencing device is Illumina HiSeq 2000. Clones were called with MiXCR by TCRdb after fastp trimmed the public reads at Q25, and only in-frame beta chains were retained. Rows are combined by CDR3 protein, so each entry shows the most common genes and DNA. The sample table lists about 920,000 distinct CDR3 sequences, about 12% of them with a count of one. In total, the top ten clones hold around 1.5% of the sample. This sample also appeared in a second study, on yellow fever vaccine responses in identical twins.

What was sequenced was PBMCs. Every receptor here comes from a woman aged 18-30 years in good health.

This clonotype was seen a handful of times. The chain recombines TRBV6-1 with TRBJ2-7; D not resolved. The length of the CDR3 is 14 residues. CDR1 and CDR2 (germline): MNHNS, SASEGT. The V end lost 2 bases, the J end lost 0 bases, and 8 bases lay between the germline ends. CDR3 in DNA: TGTGCCAGCAGTGAACCTTGGAGCTCCTACGAGCAGTACGTC. Amino acid sequence: CASSEPWSSYEQYV.

V usage is TRBV9 and J usage is TRBJ1-2; D ambiguous. Germline values: CDR1 SGDLS, CDR2 YYNGEE. Trimming removed 1 base from V and 2 bases from J, with 6 bases in between. The length of the CDR3 is 13 residues. In DNA, the CDR3 is TGTGCCAGCAGCGTACAGGAGAACTATGGCTACACCTTC. This sequence encodes CASSVQENYGYTF.

In its sample, this clonotype was seen many times. The V gene is TRBV20-1, the J gene TRBJ2-1, with 12 bases aligning to TRBD1. Trimming at V came to 5 bases and at J to 9 bases, leaving 11 bases not matched to a gene. Per the germline V gene, CDR1 is DFQATT and CDR2 is SNEGSKA (reference sequence). The length of the CDR3 is 15 residues. CDR3 in DNA: TGCAGTGCTCTGATACGGGACAGGGGGCGGGGTGAGCAGTTCTTC. Translating it yields CSALIRDRGRGEQFF.

V and J are TRBV20-1 and TRBJ1-3; D is possibly TRBD1 (5 bases). The CDR3 is 15 residues long. Germline lookup yields CDR1 DFQATT and CDR2 SNEGSKA (reference sequence). The CDR3 coding sequence is TGCAGCACCCAGGGTGGCACCAACTCTGGAAACACCATATATTTT. This sequence encodes CSTQGGTNSGNTIYF.

The chain uses TRBV20-1 and TRBJ2-7; 10 nucleotides align to TRBD2. Germline trimming cut 0 bases from V and 5 bases from J; bases unmatched to any gene: 4. The CDR3 runs 14 residues. The germline V gene has CDR1 DFQATT and CDR2 SNEGSKA (reference sequence). This chain's CDR3 is CSARDRLAGDEQYF. The CDR3, as DNA: TGCAGTGCTAGAGATCGTCTAGCGGGAGACGAGCAGTACTTC.

The CDR3 protein is CASSPLGLAGGNEQFF. The CDR3 DNA follows: TGCGCCAGCAGCCCCTTGGGGTTAGCGGGGGGCAATGAGCAGTTCTTC. The chain couples TRBV4-1 to TRBJ2-1; 10 bases agree with TRBD2. V dropped 4 bases and J dropped 6; count of bases not matched to a gene: 9. From germline, CDR1 is MGHRA and CDR2 YSYEKL. The CDR3 has 16 residues.

This rearrangement joins TRBV15 to TRBJ2-7, with D unresolved. CDR1 is LNHNV, CDR2 YYDKDF, per germline (reference sequence). This CDR3 has 14 residues. Trimming left V 1 base short and J 4 bases short, with 11 bases between. The CDR3 DNA follows: TGTGCCACCAGCAGAGCTAGTAGTGGGTACGAGCAGTACTTC. Translation gives CATSRASSGYEQYF.

At least ten counts were recorded for this clonotype. The genes are TRBV4-1 and TRBJ2-2; 10 bases map to TRBD2. Trimming at V came to 4 bases and at J to 7 bases, leaving 6 bases not matched to a gene. Germline assignment: CDR1 MGHRA and CDR2 YSYEKL. This CDR3 has 15 amino acids. The CDR3 DNA follows: TGCGCCAGCAGCCTTGGGACTAGCGCTGTCGGGGAGCTGTTTTTT. Translated, it gives CASSLGTSAVGELFF.

J is TRBJ2-7 and V is TRBV12-3 or TRBV12-4; 10 bases are a match to TRBD1. The ends lost 4 bases at V and 0 bases at J; junction bases unmatched: 9. The CDR3 loop spans 17 amino acids. CDR3 coding DNA: TGTGCCAGCAGTTCAAAGGGACAGGGGTCATACTCCTACGAGCAGTACTTC. Encoded protein: CASSSKGQGSYSYEQYF.

This clonotype was seen ten or more times. This chain connects TRBV6-1 to TRBJ1-5; unclear D gene. Trimming removed 4 bases from V and 0 bases from J, with 7 bases in between. Germline CDR1 and CDR2: MNHNS and SASEGT. The CDR3 has 14 residues. As DNA, the CDR3 is TGTGCCAGCAGTGGTCAGTATAGCAATCAGCCCCAGCATTTT. Residues: CASSGQYSNQPQHF.

V is TRBV9 and J is TRBJ2-3, with a weak D call TRBD1 (6 bases). The germline V gene has CDR1 SGDLS and CDR2 YYNGEE. The CDR3 loop spans 16 amino acids. V was cut by 5 bases and J by 0 bases, with 16 bases left in between. CDR3 sequence: CASRGSLDSSTDTQYF. The CDR3 DNA is TGTGCCAGCAGGGGAAGTTTGGACAGTAGCACAGATACGCAGTATTTT.